Each of the 21 T cell receptor beta chains below was sequenced from the same sample in a study of blood T cell repertoires in COVID-19. Sequencing used immunoSEQ multiplex PCR; TCRdb keeps in-frame clones, though not all of them. The table shows about 98,000 clones, with 82% occurring only once. The sample comprised peripheral blood. These receptors all come from a man between 65 and 85 years old with active or convalescent COVID-19.

The chain's CDR3 is CASSQAGGLDEQYF. For the CDR3, the DNA is TGTGCCAGCAGCCAGGCGGGGGGGCTGGACGAGCAGTACTTC. The chain is built from TRBV3-1 (or the pseudogene TRBV3-2) and TRBJ2-7; 9 bases are a match to TRBD2. With 3 bases clipped from V and 5 bases from J, the junction kept 5 bases outside the gene matches. The CDR3 is made up of 14 amino acids. Germline V gene lookup returns CDR1 LGHDT and CDR2 YNNKEL (reference sequence).

V usage is TRBV7-3 and J usage is TRBJ1-2, with 9 bases matching TRBD1. Germline CDR1 SGHTA, CDR2 FQGTGA. The trim removed 8 bases at V and 8 bases at J, leaving 12 bases unmatched. The CDR3 has 14 amino acids. The CDR3 loop is CASSRTGQGGGYTF. Written as DNA, the CDR3 is TGTGCCAGCTCCCGGACGGGACAGGGAGGAGGCTACACCTTC.

This clone was found once. The CDR3 loop is CASRPGTGINTEAFF. The DNA for the CDR3 is TGTGCCAGTAGACCCGGGACAGGGATCAACACTGAAGCTTTCTTT. This chain joins TRBV19 and TRBJ1-1, with TRBD1 identical over 9 bases. The CDR3 runs to 15 residues. V trimming: 6 bases; J trimming: 2 bases; junction bases outside the gene matches: 7. From germline, CDR1 is LNHDA and CDR2 SQIVND (reference sequence).

J is TRBJ2-7 and V is TRBV27, with D possibly matching TRBD1 (5 bases). Germline CDR1 reads MNHEY; CDR2 reads SMNVEV (reference sequence). This CDR3 has 14 residues. V dropped 4 bases and J dropped 3 bases, with 13 bases sitting between them. The CDR3 region has the DNA TGTGCCAGCAGTTCTGAAAGGGGTGTCTACGAGCAGTACTTC. Translated: CASSSERGVYEQYF.

V and J are TRBV11-2 and TRBJ2-1; 9 positions agree with TRBD2. This CDR3 is built from 15 residues. Trimming at V came to 4 bases and at J to 7 bases, leaving 8 bases not matched to a gene. CDR1 is SGHAT and CDR2 is FQNNGV in the germline V gene. The CDR3, as DNA: TGTGCCAGCAGCTACCTAGCGGGGTCGGATAATGAGCAGTTCTTC. As protein: CASSYLAGSDNEQFF.

The chain carries TRBV6-4 and TRBJ2-2, with TRBD1 as a possible D gene (6 bases). Germline-derived CDR1 and CDR2 are MRHNA and SNTAGT. The CDR3 has 14 residues. The V end lost 6 bases, the J end lost 4 bases, and 12 bases lay between the germline ends. CDR3 nucleotides: TGTGCCAGCAGCGAAACAGGGCTCACCGGGGAGCTGTTTTTT. This encodes CASSETGLTGELFF.

The chain is built from TRBV12-5 and TRBJ2-7, with D possibly matching TRBD2 (7 bases). The CDR3 extends over 18 amino acids. From germline, CDR1 is LGHNT and CDR2 FRNRAP. Trimming shortened V by 0 bases and J by 6 bases, and 24 bases separated the two germline ends. For the CDR3, the DNA is TGTGCTAGTGGTTTGGTACGAACGGGGGGCGCGGGGCCCGTCGAGCAGTACTTC. It yields the protein CASGLVRTGGAGPVEQYF.

The rearrangement joins TRBV2 to TRBJ2-1; TRBD2 aligns across 8 bases. J was trimmed by 1 base and V by 6 bases; bases with no gene match: 8. There are 16 residues in the CDR3. Germline CDR1 reads SNHLY; CDR2 reads FYNNEI. The CDR3 coding sequence is TGTGCCAGCAGGGACGGGACTAGTGGTTCCTACAATGAGCAGTTCTTC. Protein sequence: CASRDGTSGSYNEQFF.

The rearrangement links TRBV5-1 to TRBJ1-1; TRBD1 might be the D (5 bases). Trimming stripped 5 bases from V and 1 base from J, with 12 bases between. The germline V gene encodes CDR1 SGHRS and CDR2 YFSETQ. The CDR3 loop spans 14 amino acids. The CDR3 DNA reads as TGCGCCAGCAGTCCGAACAGGCGGAACACTGAAGCTTTCTTT. It specifies CASSPNRRNTEAFF.

V gene TRBV7-2 combines with J gene TRBJ2-1, with TRBD2 matching over 11 bases. Germline V gene sequence: CDR1 SGHTA, CDR2 FQGNSA. This CDR3 is built from 17 residues. The trim removed 5 bases at V and 1 base at J, leaving 7 bases unmatched. The CDR3 spells CASSLRLAGSSYNEQFF. DNA of the CDR3: TGTGCCAGCAGCCTCCGACTAGCGGGGAGTTCCTACAATGAGCAGTTCTTC.

The rearrangement joins TRBV6-2 or TRBV6-3 to TRBJ2-5; 11 bases match TRBD1. Germline values: CDR1 MNHEY, CDR2 SVGEGT. The CDR3 loop spans 15 amino acids. The V and J ends lost 5 bases and 5 bases, in that order; junction bases with no gene match: 7. This CDR3 is CASSPGTGGRETQYF. The CDR3 DNA reads as TGTGCCAGCAGTCCCGGGACAGGGGGGCGGGAGACCCAGTACTTC.

The V call is TRBV7-2, the J call TRBJ2-5, with 8 bases lining up with TRBD2. The germline gives CDR1 SGHTA, CDR2 FQGNSA. V lost 8 bases, J lost 1 base, and 6 bases stayed unmatched. The CDR3 runs to 14 residues. The DNA of the CDR3 is TGTGCCAGCGCCGGGGGGGGCCTCCAAGAGACCCAGTACTTC. It yields the protein CASAGGGLQETQYF.

This clone turned up a few times. The gene calls are TRBV27 and TRBJ2-7; perhaps TRBD1 as D (6 bases). There are 15 residues in the CDR3. V shed 0 bases and J shed 2 bases, with 11 bases lying between them. The germline CDR1 and CDR2 sequences are MNHEY and SMNVEV (reference sequence). The DNA of the CDR3 is TGTGCCAGCAGTTTATCGAAGGACAGACCCTACGAGCAGTACTTC. Residues: CASSLSKDRPYEQYF.

V and J are TRBV18 and TRBJ2-7; 11 positions agree with TRBD1. With 6 bases clipped from V and 2 bases from J, the junction kept 6 bases outside the gene matches. Germline-derived CDR1 and CDR2 are KGHSH and LQKENI. CDR3 length: 15 amino acids. CDR3: CASSPGTGGTYEQYF. CDR3 DNA sequence: TGTGCCAGCTCCCCTGGGACAGGGGGAACCTACGAGCAGTACTTC.

V gene TRBV29-1 combines with J gene TRBJ2-5; 7 bases align to TRBD1. CDR1 SQVTM and CDR2 ANQGSEA come from the germline V gene. Losses at the gene ends were 7 bases for V and 6 bases for J; bases not matched to a gene: 8. The CDR3 runs 12 residues. For the CDR3, the DNA is TGCAGCGCCTATGGACAGGAGAAGACCCAGTACTTC. Amino acid sequence: CSAYGQEKTQYF.

The table lists this clone with a few counts. CDR3: CATSRDTGGPYGYTF. Here the CDR3 DNA reads TGTGCCACCAGCAGAGATACAGGGGGTCCCTATGGCTACACCTTC. This chain links TRBV15 with TRBJ1-2, with 8 bases lining up with TRBD1. Trimming took 0 bases from V and 4 from J; bases not matched to a gene: 4. This CDR3 has 15 amino acids. The germline gives CDR1 LNHNV, CDR2 YYDKDF (reference sequence). The full variable domain, rest sourced from reference TRBV15 and TRBJ1-2, is DAMVIQNPRYQVTQFGKPVTLSCSQTLNHNVMYWYQQKSSQAPKLLFHYYDKDFNNEADTPDNFQSRRPNTSFCFLDIRSPGLGDTAMYLCATSRDTGGPYGYTFGSGTRLTVV.

The V and J genes are TRBV19 and TRBJ2-3; D is possibly TRBD1 (5 bases). The CDR3 length is 14 residues. From germline, CDR1 is LNHDA and CDR2 SQIVND (reference sequence). V was pared by 3 bases and J by 3 bases, with 10 bases between. Here the CDR3 reads CASSMQGGTDTQYF. The CDR3 DNA is TGTGCCAGTAGTATGCAGGGTGGGACAGATACGCAGTATTTT.

This clone has a single count. The rearrangement links TRBV3-1 (or the pseudogene TRBV3-2) to TRBJ2-1, with TRBD2 matching 10 bases. Trimming at V came to 4 bases and at J to 8 bases, leaving 8 bases not matched to a gene. Germline-derived CDR1 and CDR2 are LGHDT and YNNKEL (reference sequence). The length of the CDR3 is 15 residues. CDR3 DNA: TGTGCCAGCAGCCCACTAGCGGGGTGGGGGGATGAGCAGTTCTTC. Translation gives CASSPLAGWGDEQFF.

The chain recombines TRBV6-5 with TRBJ2-6; perhaps TRBD2 as D (6 bases). The CDR3 is made up of 14 amino acids. Trimming left V 7 bases short and J 4 bases short, with 11 bases between. Germline loops: CDR1 MNHEY, CDR2 SVGAGI. The CDR3 reads CASTGSLGANVLTF. The CDR3 coding sequence is TGTGCCAGCACCGGGAGTCTCGGGGCCAACGTCCTGACTTTC.

The V call is TRBV6-5, the J call TRBJ2-7, with 8 bases matching TRBD2. The CDR3 is 14 residues long. After removal of 2 bases from V and 5 bases from J, the junction contained 5 bases not matched to a gene. The V gene's germline CDR1 is MNHEY and CDR2 SVGAGI. The CDR3 is CASSYRGGAHEQYF. The DNA of the CDR3 is TGTGCCAGCAGTTACCGGGGGGGGGCCCACGAGCAGTACTTC.

J is TRBJ1-1 and V is TRBV11-3; TRBD1 matches 7 bases. The CDR3 sequence is 15 residues long. CDR1 and CDR2 (germline): SGHNT, YENEEA. Trimming cost V 4 bases and J 1 base; bases outside gene matches: 6. This chain's CDR3 is CASSSLTGANTEAFF. The CDR3 DNA sequence: TGTGCCAGCAGCTCCCTTACAGGGGCGAACACTGAAGCTTTCTTT.